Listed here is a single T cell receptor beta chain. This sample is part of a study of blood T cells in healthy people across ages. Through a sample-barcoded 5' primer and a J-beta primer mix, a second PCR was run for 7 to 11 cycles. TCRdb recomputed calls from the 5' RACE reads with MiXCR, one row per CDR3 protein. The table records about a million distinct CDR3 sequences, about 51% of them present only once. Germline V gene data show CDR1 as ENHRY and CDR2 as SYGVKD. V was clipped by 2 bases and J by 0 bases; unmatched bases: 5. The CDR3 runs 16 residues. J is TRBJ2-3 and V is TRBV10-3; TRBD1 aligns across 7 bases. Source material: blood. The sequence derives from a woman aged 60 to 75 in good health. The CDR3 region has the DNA TGTGCCATCAGTGAGAGAGGACAGGAAAGCACAGATACGCAGTATTTT. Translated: CAISERGQESTDTQYF.